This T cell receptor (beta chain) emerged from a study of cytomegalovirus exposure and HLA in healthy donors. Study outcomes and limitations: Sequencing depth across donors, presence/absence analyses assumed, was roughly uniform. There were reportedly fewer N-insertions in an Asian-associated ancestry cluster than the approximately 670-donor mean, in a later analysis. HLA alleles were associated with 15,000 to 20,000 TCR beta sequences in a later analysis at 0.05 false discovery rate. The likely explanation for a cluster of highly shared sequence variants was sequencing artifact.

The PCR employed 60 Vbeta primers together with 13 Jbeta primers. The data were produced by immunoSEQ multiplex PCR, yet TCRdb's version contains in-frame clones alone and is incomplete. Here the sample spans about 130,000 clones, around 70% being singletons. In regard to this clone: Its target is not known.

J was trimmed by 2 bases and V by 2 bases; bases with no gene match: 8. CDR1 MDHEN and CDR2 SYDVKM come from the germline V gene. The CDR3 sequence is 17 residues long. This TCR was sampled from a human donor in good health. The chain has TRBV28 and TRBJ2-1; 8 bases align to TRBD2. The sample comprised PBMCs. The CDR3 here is CASSLKGGRTAYNEQFF. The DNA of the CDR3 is TGTGCCAGCAGTTTAAAGGGCGGGAGGACCGCCTACAATGAGCAGTTCTTC.